This T cell receptor (beta chain) was identified during a study of blood T cell repertoires in COVID-19. The CDR3 has 17 residues. With 0 bases clipped from V and 2 bases from J, the junction kept 6 bases outside the gene matches. Germline CDR1 SGDLS, CDR2 YYNGEE. TCRdb's copy holds only in-frame clones and misses some; the assay was immunoSEQ multiplex PCR. The sample has about 47,000 clones, approximately 88% seen once. This TCR was sampled from a human donor with active COVID-19. The donor label of this sample is uncertain. The rearrangement links TRBV9 to TRBJ1-2; 11 bases map to TRBD1. Sequenced sample: peripheral blood. The CDR3 nucleotides read TGTGCCAGCAGCGTAGCCTCCAGGACAGGGGGCAACTATGGCTACACCTTC. It is translated as CASSVASRTGGNYGYTF.